Listed below are T cell receptor beta chains from one sample, sequenced in a study of T cell changes during pregnancy in multiple sclerosis. Clones were read by immunoSEQ multiplex PCR, and TCRdb kept only the in-frame ones, dropping some. There are around 62,000 clones in the sample; 70% to 90% occur only once, and about 2.3% lies in the top ten. Sequencing was performed on peripheral blood, taken in the first trimester of pregnancy. These receptors came from a female donor with multiple sclerosis, enrolled in a pregnancy study. Each CDR3 is given with its conserved first and last residue. The D gene is left open where the match is weak. Size tells how often a clone was seen (once, few, many) or the class of an expanded clone, and some rows leave it out.

D gene,V gene,J gene,clone size,CDR3 DNA,CDR3 protein
TRBD2,TRBV7-2,TRBJ2-7,.,TGTGCCAGCAGCAACCCCGGGACTAGCGGGAGTCAGCCCTACGAGCAGTACTTC,CASSNPGTSGSQPYEQYF
.,TRBV6-4,TRBJ1-1,.,TGTGCCAGCAGGCTAGACAGGTTTGACACTGAAGCTTTCTTT,CASRLDRFDTEAFF
TRBD2,TRBV18,TRBJ2-3,once,TGTGCCAGCTCACCAATTGCTCGGGGGGTGTCAGATACGCAGTATTTT,CASSPIARGVSDTQYF
TRBD1,TRBV9,TRBJ1-6,.,TGTGCCAGCAGCGCAGAGGACAGGAGCTCCTATAATTCACCCCTCCACTTT,CASSAEDRSSYNSPLHF
.,TRBV6-1,TRBJ2-7,.,TGTGCCAGCAGCGACGGGGCCTACGAGCAGTACTTC,CASSDGAYEQYF
TRBD1,TRBV7-2,TRBJ2-7,.,TGTGCCAGCAGCTCTGGGACAGGGTTCTACGAGCAGTACTTC,CASSSGTGFYEQYF
.,TRBV4-2,TRBJ1-4,.,TGTGCCAGCAGCCAAGCAGCGCAGGGGAATGAAAAACTGTTTTTT,CASSQAAQGNEKLFF
TRBD1,TRBV5-1,TRBJ2-7,.,TGCGCCAGCAGCTTGGTTGGACAGGGGGCGAGGGAGCAGTACTTC,CASSLVGQGAREQYF
.,TRBV29-1,TRBJ1-1,few,TGCAGCGTTGGAGGTCCAGCCCTTGAAGCTTTCTTT,CSVGGPALEAFF
.,TRBV14,TRBJ2-7,.,TGTGCCAGCAGTCAAGGAGGGAAGGGGGCCTACGAGCAGTACTTC,CASSQGGKGAYEQYF
.,TRBV10-3,TRBJ1-1,.,TGTGCCATCAGTGGCTGGCCAGGGAAAAACACTGAAGCTTTCTTT,CAISGWPGKNTEAFF
.,TRBV19,TRBJ1-3,.,TGTGCCAGTCTGGGGGGACTGAGCTCTGGAAACACCATATATTTT,CASLGGLSSGNTIYF
.,TRBV5-6,TRBJ2-5,.,TGTGCCAGCAGCATTAGACAGACCCAGGCGGAGACCCAGTACTTC,CASSIRQTQAETQYF
TRBD1,TRBV6-5,TRBJ1-6,.,TGTGCCAGCAGTTCTCGGACAGGGAGGACTAATTCACCCCTCCACTTT,CASSSRTGRTNSPLHF
.,TRBV30,TRBJ2-7,once,TGTGCCTGGGAACAAACAGGAAACGAGCAGTACTTC,CAWEQTGNEQYF
.,TRBV4-1,TRBJ1-2,few,TGCGCCAGCAGCCAAGGTGGCAACTATGGCTACACCTTC,CASSQGGNYGYTF
.,TRBV27,TRBJ1-2,once,TGTGCCAGTATCCCCTCTCGACAGGACCAGGGGGGCTACACCTTC,CASIPSRQDQGGYTF
.,TRBV6-4,TRBJ2-6,.,TGTGCCAGCAGTGACTCAGTCGGCTCTGGGGCCAACGTCCTGACTTTC,CASSDSVGSGANVLTF
.,TRBV19,TRBJ2-5,.,TGTGCCGCAGGGGATTTCCAAGAGACCCAGTACTTC,CAAGDFQETQYF
TRBD1,TRBV12-5,TRBJ2-5,.,TGTGCTAGTGGCCGTGGGACAGGGGGCTGGCAAGAGACCCAGTACTTC,CASGRGTGGWQETQYF
TRBD1,TRBV19,TRBJ1-2,.,TGTGCCAGTAGTGAAGGAACAGGGGTCTATGGCTACACCTTC,CASSEGTGVYGYTF